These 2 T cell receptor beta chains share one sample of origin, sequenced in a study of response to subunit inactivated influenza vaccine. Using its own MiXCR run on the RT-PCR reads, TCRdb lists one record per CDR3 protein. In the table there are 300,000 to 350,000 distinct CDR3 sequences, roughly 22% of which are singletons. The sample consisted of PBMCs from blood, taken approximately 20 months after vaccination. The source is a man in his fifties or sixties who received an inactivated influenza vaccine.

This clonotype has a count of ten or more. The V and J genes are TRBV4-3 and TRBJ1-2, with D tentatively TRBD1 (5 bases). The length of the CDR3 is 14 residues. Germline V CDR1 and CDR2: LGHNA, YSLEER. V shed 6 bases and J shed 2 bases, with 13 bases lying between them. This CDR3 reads CASSPSGGNYGYTF. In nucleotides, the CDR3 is TGCGCCAGCAGTCCGTCGGGGGGGAACTATGGCTACACCTTC.

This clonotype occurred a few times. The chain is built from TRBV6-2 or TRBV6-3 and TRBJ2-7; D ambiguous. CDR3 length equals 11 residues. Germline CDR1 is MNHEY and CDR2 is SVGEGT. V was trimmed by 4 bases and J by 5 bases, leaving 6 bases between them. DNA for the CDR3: TGTGCCAGCAGTTTATTTCACGAGCAGTACTTC. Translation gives CASSLFHEQYF.